Each of the 14 T cell receptor beta chains below was sequenced from the same sample in a study of T-cell memory formation after mild COVID-19. TCRdb analysed the 5' RACE reads with MiXCR anew, one entry per CDR3 protein. The table has fewer than 30,000 distinct CDR3 sequences, 12% seen once. The sample taken for sequencing was PBMCs or a T cell subset sorted from them (not recorded which). All receptors derive from an adult woman who had mild COVID-19 (a few samples of this study predate the infection). Cell type and time point are not known.

This clonotype was picked up many times. The CDR3 nucleotides are TGTGCCAGCAGCCAAGGAGGCGCGGATACGCAGTATTTT. It translates to CASSQGGADTQYF. The chain carries TRBV3-1 and TRBJ2-3; D not resolved. V shed 1 base and J shed 6 bases, with 8 bases lying between them. This CDR3 is 13 amino acids long. Germline V gives CDR1 LGHDT, CDR2 YNNKEL (reference sequence).

This clonotype was detected ten times or more. The rearrangement uses TRBV27 and TRBJ1-6, with a possible D match to TRBD1 (6 bases). Germline V gives CDR1 MNHEY, CDR2 SMNVEV (reference sequence). This CDR3 region has 17 residues. Trimming left V 2 bases short and J 7 bases short, with 18 bases between. For the CDR3, the DNA is TGTGCCAGCAGTTTAAGGGGGTACGGGCTTATAAATTCACCCCTCCACTTT. Its protein product is CASSLRGYGLINSPLHF.

This clonotype was counted at least ten times. The chain joins TRBV2 to TRBJ2-1; unclear D gene. The CDR3 has 14 residues. Germline-derived CDR1 and CDR2 are SNHLY and FYNNEI. V was cut by 6 bases and J by 4 bases, with 13 bases left in between. CDR3 protein: CASRRHQFYNEQFF. DNA for the CDR3: TGTGCCAGCAGGCGACACCAATTTTACAATGAGCAGTTCTTC.

This clonotype was seen repeatedly, ten times or more. The chain is built from TRBV20-1 and TRBJ2-1; D is perhaps TRBD1 (5 bases). The germline V and J ends were trimmed by 6 bases and 8 bases, with 20 bases remaining between them. Germline V gives CDR1 DFQATT, CDR2 SNEGSKA (reference sequence). The CDR3 spans 14 residues. The CDR3 here is CSARKDTTKDEQFF. The CDR3 coding sequence is TGCAGTGCCAGAAAGGACACTACTAAGGATGAGCAGTTCTTC.

This clonotype has ten or more counts. The DNA for the CDR3 is TGTGCCAGCAGCCTGTCTCCCAGCTACGAGCAGTACTTC. It specifies CASSLSPSYEQYF. V and J are TRBV2 and TRBJ2-7; D gene uncertain. Trimming pared 6 bases from V and 3 bases from J, leaving 12 bases between. CDR1 and CDR2 (germline): SNHLY, FYNNEI. The CDR3 loop spans 13 amino acids.

The chain joins TRBV24-1 to TRBJ2-5; D not resolved. The CDR3 covers 12 residues. Trimming pared 1 base from V and 7 bases from J, leaving 6 bases between. CDR1 and CDR2 (germline): KGHDR, SFDVKD. This chain's CDR3 is CATSDFVGTQYF. DNA for the CDR3: TGTGCCACCAGTGATTTTGTCGGGACCCAGTACTTC.

By proportion, this clonotype is medium-sized. The rearrangement joins TRBV5-1 to TRBJ2-5, with no clear D. The V and J ends lost 0 bases and 2 bases respectively, with 8 bases between them. Germline V gene data show CDR1 as SGHRS and CDR2 as YFSETQ. The CDR3 consists of 14 residues. CDR3 sequence: CASSLEGRQETQYF. CDR3 coding DNA: TGCGCCAGCAGCTTGGAAGGCAGGCAAGAGACCCAGTACTTC.

This clonotype was found many times. A junction end diverges from the germline sequence, so it may reflect a read error. The chain couples TRBV7-2 to TRBJ2-1; possibly TRBD1 or TRBD2 for D (6 bases each). The CDR3 length is 15 residues. CDR1 is SGHTA, CDR2 FQGNSA, per germline. CDR3: CASSLEGTGGRSGVF. CDR3 DNA: TGTGCCAGCAGCTTAGAGGGGACTGGGGGCAGGAGTGGAGTCTTC.

This clonotype was observed many times. The chain carries TRBV5-6 and TRBJ2-7, with D maybe TRBD1 (5 bases). CDR1 and CDR2 from the germline V gene are SGHDT and YYEEEE. V lost 2 bases to trimming and J lost 6 bases, with 12 bases between them. There are 13 residues in the CDR3. CDR3: CASSFNQGSEQYF. CDR3 DNA sequence: TGTGCCAGCAGCTTTAATCAGGGAAGCGAGCAGTACTTC.

This clonotype counts as medium-sized. The chain has TRBV3-1 and TRBJ2-1; D might be TRBD2 (6 bases). CDR1 LGHDT and CDR2 YNNKEL come from the germline V gene (reference sequence). V lost 0 bases and J 8 bases, leaving 14 bases between the germline ends. This CDR3 spans 15 amino acids. The CDR3 bases are TGTGCCAGCAGCCAAGATCGAGTTAGCGGCGATGAGCAGTTCTTC. Translation gives CASSQDRVSGDEQFF.

This clonotype was detected many times. An end of the junction differs from the germline gene, which may be a read error. This rearrangement joins TRBV7-2 to TRBJ2-3; TRBD2 matches at 12 bases. The CDR3 is made up of 16 amino acids. Germline CDR1 SGHTA, CDR2 FQGNSA. CDR3 DNA sequence: TGTGCCAGCAGCCTAGCGGGGGGGCCTCGCACAGATACGCAGTATTTT. Protein product: CASSLAGGPRTDTQYF.

The sample holds many counts of this clonotype. The rearrangement joins TRBV28 to TRBJ1-1; 9 bases are shared with TRBD1. The CDR3 contains 15 residues. Germline CDR1 and CDR2: MDHEN and SYDVKM. With V trimmed by 4 bases and J by 5 bases, 8 bases remained unmatched. CDR3: CASSSLQGARTEAFF. CDR3 coding DNA: TGTGCCAGCAGTTCCCTACAGGGGGCGCGGACTGAAGCTTTCTTT.

Many counts were recorded for this clonotype. The V and J genes are TRBV19 and TRBJ1-6; D unresolved. This CDR3 spans 15 amino acids. Germline lookup yields CDR1 LNHDA and CDR2 SQIVND (reference sequence). Trimming removed 6 bases at V and 0 bases at J, with 9 bases between. The CDR3, as DNA: TGTGCCAGTAGACCTGAAAGCTCCTATAATTCACCCCTCCACTTT. As protein: CASRPESSYNSPLHF.

This clonotype was picked up many times. The chain combines TRBV20-1 with TRBJ2-4, with D possibly called TRBD1 or TRBD2 (7 bases each). CDR1 DFQATT and CDR2 SNEGSKA come from the germline V gene (reference sequence). The CDR3 is 17 residues long. V was shortened by 2 bases and J by 6 bases, with 23 bases between the two germline ends. Written as DNA, the CDR3 is TGCAGTGCTAGACAAAGGGGACAGACATGGGGGGGAAACATTCAGTACTTC. Protein: CSARQRGQTWGGNIQYF.